These 18 T cell receptor beta chains originate from one sample sequenced in a study of OX40 agonist ivuxolimab in advanced cancers. Repertoires were generated with immunoSEQ multiplex PCR, while TCRdb's copy carries only in-frame clones and drops some. The table includes some 70,000 clones, approximately 89% detected once. The sequences come from CD4+ or CD8+ T cells sorted from blood, collected in a trial of the OX40 agonist ivuxolimab. The receptors shown here come from an adult with an advanced solid tumor such as melanoma, head and neck, liver or kidney cancer.

CDR3 protein: CASSFMDENTEAFF. DNA for the CDR3: TGCGCCAGCAGCTTTATGGACGAAAACACTGAAGCTTTCTTT. J is TRBJ1-1 and V is TRBV5-1; unclear D gene. This CDR3 spans 14 amino acids. Deletions cut 2 bases from V and 2 bases from J, with 10 bases between. The germline gives CDR1 SGHRS, CDR2 YFSETQ.

This chain links TRBV5-5 with TRBJ2-7; the D gene could be TRBD1 or TRBD2 (6 bases each). The CDR3 length is 15 residues. The germline V and J ends were trimmed by 0 bases and 1 base, with 11 bases remaining between them. CDR1 is SGHKS and CDR2 is YYEKEE in the germline V gene (reference sequence). The CDR3: CASSLVGGSSYEQYF. In DNA, the CDR3 is TGTGCCAGCAGCTTGGTAGGGGGGTCGTCCTACGAGCAGTACTTC.

About this clone: Other DNA sequences in the same sample also yield this CDR3. The chain recombines TRBV5-1 with TRBJ2-5; D remains unclear. The CDR3 totals 11 residues. Trimming removed 2 bases at V and 3 bases at J, with 2 bases between. Germline V CDR1 and CDR2: SGHRS, YFSETQ. The CDR3 is CASSLEETQYF. CDR3 nucleotide sequence: TGCGCCAGCAGCTTAGAAGAGACCCAGTACTTC.

V and J are TRBV27 and TRBJ1-2; TRBD1 agrees at 7 bases. V was pared by 6 bases and J by 7 bases, with 8 bases of the junction left unmatched. This CDR3 contains 13 residues. Germline CDR1 is MNHEY and CDR2 is SMNVEV (reference sequence). The CDR3 region is CASSRLTGLGYTF. The CDR3 DNA reads TGTGCCAGCAGCCGACTGACAGGGCTTGGCTACACCTTC.

The chain has TRBV5-1 and TRBJ2-3, with unresolved D. V was cut by 1 base and J by 7 bases, with 7 bases left in between. In germline, CDR1 is SGHRS, CDR2 YFSETQ. The CDR3 length is 12 residues. The CDR3 loop is CASSLTEYTQYF. The CDR3 DNA reads TGCGCCAGCAGCTTGACAGAGTATACGCAGTATTTT.

The V and J genes are TRBV7-2 and TRBJ1-5; 8 bases match TRBD1. Trimming removed 1 base from V and 5 bases from J; junction bases left unmatched: 1. The CDR3 totals 14 residues. The germline V gene encodes CDR1 SGHTA and CDR2 FQGNSA. CDR3 region: CASSLVTGDQPQHF. CDR3 in DNA: TGTGCCAGCAGCTTAGTGACAGGGGATCAGCCCCAGCATTTT.

The chain carries TRBV7-2 and TRBJ1-3; 8 bases agree with TRBD1. The CDR3 covers 14 residues. Trimming at V came to 5 bases and at J to 4 bases, leaving 4 bases not matched to a gene. Germline-derived CDR1 and CDR2 are SGHTA and FQGNSA. This CDR3 is CASSLRQGGNTIYF. The CDR3 DNA is TGTGCCAGCAGCCTCCGACAGGGGGGAAACACCATATATTTT.

The genes are TRBV6-5 and TRBJ2-2; the match to TRBD2 covers 9 bases. J gave up 0 bases and V 4 bases, and 3 bases lay outside the gene matches. Germline CDR1 and CDR2: MNHEY and SVGAGI. The CDR3 covers 16 residues. CDR3 in DNA: TGTGCCAGCAGTTTCCGGACTAGCGCGAACACCGGGGAGCTGTTTTTT. Amino acids: CASSFRTSANTGELFF.

This clone has a handful of counts. V gene TRBV27 combines with J gene TRBJ2-5; D call uncertain. The CDR3 sequence is 13 residues long. CDR1 and CDR2 (germline): MNHEY, SMNVEV (reference sequence). V lost 3 bases to trimming and J lost 5 bases, with 10 bases between them. The CDR3 coding sequence is TGTGCCAGCAGTTTCTCGATCGGGGAGACCCAGTACTTC. Translated, it gives CASSFSIGETQYF.

The rearrangement joins TRBV4-1 to TRBJ1-1; 9 positions agree with TRBD1. The germline V gene encodes CDR1 MGHRA and CDR2 YSYEKL. This CDR3 spans 18 amino acids. The V and J ends lost 3 bases and 0 bases, in that order; junction bases with no gene match: 11. The chain's CDR3 is CASSHPSGTGTMNTEAFF. CDR3 bases: TGCGCCAGCAGCCATCCCTCCGGGACAGGGACCATGAACACTGAAGCTTTCTTT.

This sequence joins TRBV25-1 and TRBJ2-3, with D uncertain. The CDR3 length is 12 residues. Germline-derived CDR1 and CDR2 are MGHDK and SYGVNS. V was trimmed by 2 bases and J by 0 bases, leaving 0 bases between them. The chain's CDR3 is CASSESTDTQYF. The CDR3 DNA is TGTGCCAGCAGTGAAAGCACAGATACGCAGTATTTT.

The chain is built from TRBV2 and TRBJ1-2, with D maybe TRBD1 (5 bases). Germline lookup yields CDR1 SNHLY and CDR2 FYNNEI. Trimming removed 4 bases at V and 5 bases at J, with 17 bases between. The CDR3 consists of 15 residues. CDR3 amino acids: CASSGQDGATYGYTF. The CDR3 coding sequence is TGTGCCAGCAGTGGTCAGGACGGGGCAACATATGGCTACACCTTC.

The rearrangement links TRBV7-8 to TRBJ2-7, with 7 bases matching TRBD2. Unmatched junction bases numbered 8, after V lost 3 bases and J lost 6 bases. This CDR3 has 14 residues. Looked up from germline, CDR1 is SGHVS and CDR2 is FQNEAQ. DNA of the CDR3: TGTGCCAGCAGCTTCGAGACTAGCCTTGCCGAGCAGTACTTC. It encodes CASSFETSLAEQYF.

The V call is TRBV5-1, the J call TRBJ2-1; D is uncertain. The CDR3 runs to 12 residues. The germline V and J ends were trimmed by 3 bases and 5 bases, with 6 bases remaining between them. Looked up from germline, CDR1 is SGHRS and CDR2 is YFSETQ. Here the CDR3 reads CASSWQNNEQFF. The CDR3, as DNA: TGCGCCAGCAGCTGGCAGAACAATGAGCAGTTCTTC.

The chain is built from TRBV5-8 and TRBJ1-1, with D uncertain. V lost 4 bases and J 5 bases, leaving 12 bases between the germline ends. In germline, CDR1 is SGHTS, CDR2 YDEGEE. This CDR3 has 13 residues. CDR3 residues: CASSVNRKTEAFF. DNA for the CDR3: TGTGCCAGCAGCGTAAATAGGAAAACTGAAGCTTTCTTT.

The gene calls are TRBV2 and TRBJ1-1, with no clear D. V lost 1 base and J 6 bases, leaving 9 bases between the germline ends. Germline CDR1 and CDR2: SNHLY and FYNNEI. CDR3 size: 13 residues. The CDR3 nucleotides read TGTGCCAGCAGTGAAGAGGTGGTCGCTGAAGCTTTCTTT. Translation: CASSEEVVAEAFF.

This clone was counted a single time. The J gene is TRBJ2-1, the V gene TRBV6-5; D call uncertain. Germline CDR1 reads MNHEY; CDR2 reads SVGAGI. The CDR3 runs to 16 residues. The V and J ends lost 0 bases and 0 bases respectively, with 9 bases between them. CDR3 coding DNA: TGTGCCAGCAGTTACTCAGGGCCTACCTCCTACAATGAGCAGTTCTTC. Amino acid sequence: CASSYSGPTSYNEQFF.

V gene TRBV5-4 combines with J gene TRBJ2-7; 9 positions agree with TRBD2. From germline, CDR1 is SGHNT and CDR2 YYREEE (reference sequence). This CDR3 is built from 16 residues. Unmatched junction bases numbered 8, after V lost 1 base and J lost 3 bases. The CDR3 protein is CASSLSASGGHYEQYF. For the CDR3, the DNA is TGTGCCAGCAGCTTGTCGGCCAGCGGGGGGCACTACGAGCAGTACTTC.